Included here is one T cell receptor (beta chain) sequence, with context. The antigen is undetermined. Deletions cut 2 bases from V and 5 bases from J, with 13 bases between. The CDR3 runs 14 residues. Germline V gene data show CDR1 as SGHKS and CDR2 as YYEKEE (reference sequence). This sample was taken from a study of cytomegalovirus exposure and HLA in healthy donors. Study results and caveats: HLA alleles were associated with roughly 17,000 TCR beta sequences in a later analysis at 0.05 false discovery rate. In a later analysis, TCR beta V- and J-gene trimming showed a link to a missense DCLRE1C variant. Researchers counted 180 or so TCR beta chains as cytomegalovirus-associated.

60 Vbeta and 13 Jbeta primers were used in PCR. In the original processing: In a later analysis, around 10 million of 83 million or so unique beta chains occurred in at least two donors. Sequencing was performed with immunoSEQ multiplex PCR; in TCRdb, only in-frame clones are kept and a portion is missing. Clone size and the V and J calls come from that table; the DNA yielded D and trimming. This sample has over 150,000 clones; roughly 71% occur once, and the top ten carry about 3%. The material sequenced was PBMCs. V is TRBV5-5 and J is TRBJ1-1; D is perhaps TRBD1 (5 bases). The TCR sequence derives from a woman in her 50s in good health and CMV-seropositive. The CDR3 region has the DNA TGTGCCAGCAGCTTAAGGCAGGGAGGTACTGAAGCTTTCTTT. Its protein is CASSLRQGGTEAFF.